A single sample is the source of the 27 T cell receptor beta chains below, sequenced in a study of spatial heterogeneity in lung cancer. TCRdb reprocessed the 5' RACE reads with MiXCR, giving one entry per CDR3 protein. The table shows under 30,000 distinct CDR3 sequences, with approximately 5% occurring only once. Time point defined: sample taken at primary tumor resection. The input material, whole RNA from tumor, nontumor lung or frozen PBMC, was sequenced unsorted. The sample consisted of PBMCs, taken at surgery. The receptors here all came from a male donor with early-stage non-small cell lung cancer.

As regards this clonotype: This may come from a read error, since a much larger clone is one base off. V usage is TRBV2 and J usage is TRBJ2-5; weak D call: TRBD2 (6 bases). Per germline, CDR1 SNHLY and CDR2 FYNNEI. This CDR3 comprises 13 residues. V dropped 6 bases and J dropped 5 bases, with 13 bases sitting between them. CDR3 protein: CASREGRRETQYF. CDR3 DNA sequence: TGTGCCAGCAGGGAGGGCCGTCGGGAGACCCAGTACTTC.

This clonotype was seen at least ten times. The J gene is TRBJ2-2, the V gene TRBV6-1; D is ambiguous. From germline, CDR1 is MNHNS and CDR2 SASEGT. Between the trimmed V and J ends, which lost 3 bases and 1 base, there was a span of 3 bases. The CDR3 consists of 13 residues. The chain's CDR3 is CASSDRNTGELFF. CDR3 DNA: TGTGCCAGCAGTGACAGGAACACCGGGGAGCTGTTTTTT.

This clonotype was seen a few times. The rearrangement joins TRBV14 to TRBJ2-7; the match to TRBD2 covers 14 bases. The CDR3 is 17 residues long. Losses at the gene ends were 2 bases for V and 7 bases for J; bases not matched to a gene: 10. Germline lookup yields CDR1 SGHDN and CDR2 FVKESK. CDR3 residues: CASSQKTSGRAGMEQYF. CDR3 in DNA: TGTGCCAGCAGCCAAAAGACTAGCGGGAGGGCAGGCATGGAGCAGTACTTC. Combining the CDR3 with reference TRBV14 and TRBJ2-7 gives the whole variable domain EAGVTQFPSHSVIEKGQTVTLRCDPISGHDNLYWYRRVMGKEIKFLLHFVKESKQDESGMPNNRFLAERTGGTYSTLKVQPAELEDSGVYFCASSQKTSGRAGMEQYFGPGTRLTVT.

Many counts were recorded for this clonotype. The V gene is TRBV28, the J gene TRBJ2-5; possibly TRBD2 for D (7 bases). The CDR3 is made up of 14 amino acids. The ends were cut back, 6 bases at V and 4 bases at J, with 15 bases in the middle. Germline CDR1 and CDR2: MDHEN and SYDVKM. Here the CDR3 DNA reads TGTGCCAGCAGGGCTGGGGGGGGCCGAGAGACCCAGTACTTC. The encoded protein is CASRAGGGRETQYF. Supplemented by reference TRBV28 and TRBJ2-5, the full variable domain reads DVKVTQSSRYLVKRTGEKVFLECVQDMDHENMFWYRQDPGLGLRLIYFSYDVKMKEKGDIPEGYSVSREKKERFSLILESASTNQTSMYLCASRAGGGRETQYFGPGTRLLVL.

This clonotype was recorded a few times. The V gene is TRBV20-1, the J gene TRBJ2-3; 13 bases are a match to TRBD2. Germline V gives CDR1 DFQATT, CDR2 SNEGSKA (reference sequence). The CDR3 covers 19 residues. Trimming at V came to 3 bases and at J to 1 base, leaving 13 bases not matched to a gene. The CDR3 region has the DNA TGCAGTGCTAGGATTTTCGGACTAGCGGGAGTAGGTGGCACAGATACGCAGTATTTT. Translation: CSARIFGLAGVGGTDTQYF.

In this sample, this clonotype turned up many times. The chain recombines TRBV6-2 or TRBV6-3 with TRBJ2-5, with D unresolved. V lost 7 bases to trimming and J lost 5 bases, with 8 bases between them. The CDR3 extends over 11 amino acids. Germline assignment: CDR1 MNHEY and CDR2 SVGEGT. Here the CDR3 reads CASKKLETQYF. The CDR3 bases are TGTGCCAGCAAAAAGCTGGAGACCCAGTACTTC.

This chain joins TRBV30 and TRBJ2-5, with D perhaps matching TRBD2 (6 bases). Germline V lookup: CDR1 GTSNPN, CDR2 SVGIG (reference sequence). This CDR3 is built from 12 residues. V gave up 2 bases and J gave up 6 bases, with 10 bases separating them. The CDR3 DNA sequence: TGTGCCTGGAGTATCGGGGGACAGACCCAGTACTTC. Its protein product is CAWSIGGQTQYF.

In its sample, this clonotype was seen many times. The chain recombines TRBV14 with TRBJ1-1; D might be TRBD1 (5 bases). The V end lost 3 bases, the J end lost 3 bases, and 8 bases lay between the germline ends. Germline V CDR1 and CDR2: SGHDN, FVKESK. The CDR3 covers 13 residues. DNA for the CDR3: TGTGCCAGCAGCCAGTTAGGGGACACTGAAGCTTTCTTT. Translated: CASSQLGDTEAFF.

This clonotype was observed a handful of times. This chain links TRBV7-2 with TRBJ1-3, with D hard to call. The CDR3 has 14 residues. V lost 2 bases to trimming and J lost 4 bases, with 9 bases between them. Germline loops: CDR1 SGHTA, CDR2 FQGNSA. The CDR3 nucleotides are TGTGCCAGCAGCTTAACGAGTGCGGGAAACACCATATATTTT. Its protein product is CASSLTSAGNTIYF. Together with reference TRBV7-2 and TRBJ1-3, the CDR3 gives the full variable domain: GAGVSQSPSNKVTEKGKDVELRCDPISGHTALYWYRQSLGQGLEFLIYFQGNSAPDKSGLPSDRFSAERTGGSVSTLTIQRTQQEDSAVYLCASSLTSAGNTIYFGEGSWLTVV.

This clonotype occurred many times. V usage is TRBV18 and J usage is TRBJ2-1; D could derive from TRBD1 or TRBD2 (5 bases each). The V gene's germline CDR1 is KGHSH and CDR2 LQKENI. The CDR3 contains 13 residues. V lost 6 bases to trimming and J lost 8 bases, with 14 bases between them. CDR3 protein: CASSPDLGDEQFF. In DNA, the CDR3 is TGTGCCAGCTCTCCGGACCTGGGGGATGAGCAGTTCTTC.

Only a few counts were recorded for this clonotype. The DNA of the CDR3 is TGTGCCAGCAGTGGGGATCAGCCCCAGCATTTT. Its protein is CASSGDQPQHF. V and J are TRBV28 and TRBJ1-5; no definite D call. Germline V gives CDR1 MDHEN, CDR2 SYDVKM. This CDR3 spans 11 amino acids. Trimming left V 5 bases short and J 5 bases short, with 4 bases between.

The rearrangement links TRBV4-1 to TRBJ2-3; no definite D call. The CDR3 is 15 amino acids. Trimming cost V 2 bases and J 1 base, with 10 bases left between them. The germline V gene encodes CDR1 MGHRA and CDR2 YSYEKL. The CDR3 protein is CASSQRGSGTDTQYF. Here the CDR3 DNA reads TGCGCCAGCAGCCAAAGAGGATCAGGCACAGATACGCAGTATTTT.

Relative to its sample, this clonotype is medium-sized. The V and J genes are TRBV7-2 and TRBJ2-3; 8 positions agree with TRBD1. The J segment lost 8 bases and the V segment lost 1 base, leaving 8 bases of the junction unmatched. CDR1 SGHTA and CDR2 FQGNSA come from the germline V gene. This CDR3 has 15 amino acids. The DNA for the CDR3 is TGTGCCAGCAGCTTAGTTGGACAGGGAATCGGTACGCAGTATTTT. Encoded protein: CASSLVGQGIGTQYF. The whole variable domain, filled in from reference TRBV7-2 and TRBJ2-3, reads GAGVSQSPSNKVTEKGKDVELRCDPISGHTALYWYRQSLGQGLEFLIYFQGNSAPDKSGLPSDRFSAERTGGSVSTLTIQRTQQEDSAVYLCASSLVGQGIGTQYFGPGTRLTVL.

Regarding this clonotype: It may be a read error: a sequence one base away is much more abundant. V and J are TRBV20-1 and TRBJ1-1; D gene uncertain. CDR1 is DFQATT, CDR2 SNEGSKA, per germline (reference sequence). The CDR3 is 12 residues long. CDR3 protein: CRARRTNTEAFF. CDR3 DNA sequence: TGCAGAGCTAGGCGTACGAACACTGAAGCTTTCTTT.

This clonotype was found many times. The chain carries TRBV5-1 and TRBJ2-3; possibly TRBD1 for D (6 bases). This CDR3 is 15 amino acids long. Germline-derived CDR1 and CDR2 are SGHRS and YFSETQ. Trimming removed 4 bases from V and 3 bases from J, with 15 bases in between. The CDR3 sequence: CASSKGQLQTDTQYF. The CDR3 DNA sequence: TGCGCCAGCAGCAAGGGACAACTCCAAACAGATACGCAGTATTTT. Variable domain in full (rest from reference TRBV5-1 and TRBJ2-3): KAGVTQTPRYLIKTRGQQVTLSCSPISGHRSVSWYQQTPGQGLQFLFEYFSETQRNKGNFPGRFSGRQFSNSRSEMNVSTLELGDSALYLCASSKGQLQTDTQYFGPGTRLTVL.

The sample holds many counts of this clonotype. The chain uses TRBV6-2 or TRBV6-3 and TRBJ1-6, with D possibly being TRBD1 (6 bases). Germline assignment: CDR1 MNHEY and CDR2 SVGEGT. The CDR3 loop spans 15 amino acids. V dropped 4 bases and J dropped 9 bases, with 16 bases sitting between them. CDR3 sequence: CASSSRDNWVSPLHF. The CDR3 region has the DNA TGTGCCAGCAGTTCCCGGGACAATTGGGTTTCACCCCTCCACTTT.

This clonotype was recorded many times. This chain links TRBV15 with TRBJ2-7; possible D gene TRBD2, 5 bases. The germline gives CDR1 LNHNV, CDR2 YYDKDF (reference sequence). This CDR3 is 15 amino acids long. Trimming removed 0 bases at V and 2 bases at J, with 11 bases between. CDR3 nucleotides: TGTGCCACCAGCAGAGATCTAGCCGGCACCTACGAGCAGTACTTC. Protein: CATSRDLAGTYEQYF.

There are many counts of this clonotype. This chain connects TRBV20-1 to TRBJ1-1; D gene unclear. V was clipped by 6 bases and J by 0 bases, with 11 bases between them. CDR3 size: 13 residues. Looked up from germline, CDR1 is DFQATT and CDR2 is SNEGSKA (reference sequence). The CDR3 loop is CSADWQMNTEAFF. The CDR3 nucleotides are TGCAGTGCCGACTGGCAGATGAACACTGAAGCTTTCTTT.

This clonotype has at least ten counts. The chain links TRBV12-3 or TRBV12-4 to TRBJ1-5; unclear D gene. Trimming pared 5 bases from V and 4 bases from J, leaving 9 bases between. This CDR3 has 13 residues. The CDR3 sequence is CASSPFENQPQHF. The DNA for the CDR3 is TGTGCCAGCAGTCCATTCGAGAATCAGCCCCAGCATTTT.

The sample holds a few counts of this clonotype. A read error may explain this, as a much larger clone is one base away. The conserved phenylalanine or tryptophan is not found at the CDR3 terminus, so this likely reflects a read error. CDR3 bases: TGCGCCAGCAGCCAAGGAGTGGGGCGGAACACTGAAGCTTTCTCT. Protein sequence: CASSQGVGRNTEAFS. The J gene is TRBJ1-1, the V gene TRBV4-1, with D perhaps TRBD1 (5 bases). CDR3 size: 15 residues. Trimming removed 1 base at V and 1 base at J, with 10 bases between. Germline values: CDR1 MGHRA, CDR2 YSYEKL.

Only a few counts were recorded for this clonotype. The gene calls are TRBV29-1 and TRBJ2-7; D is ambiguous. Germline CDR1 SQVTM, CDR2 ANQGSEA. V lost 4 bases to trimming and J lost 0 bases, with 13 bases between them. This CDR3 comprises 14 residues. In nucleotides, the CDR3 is TGCAGCGTTGTACCGGGTTTCCCCTCCTACGAGCAGTACTTC. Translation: CSVVPGFPSYEQYF.

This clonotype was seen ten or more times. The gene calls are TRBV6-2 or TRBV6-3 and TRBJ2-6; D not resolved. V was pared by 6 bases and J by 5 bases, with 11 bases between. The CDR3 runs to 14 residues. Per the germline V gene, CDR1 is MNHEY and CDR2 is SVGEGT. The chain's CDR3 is CASSEPGWANVLTF. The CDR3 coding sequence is TGTGCCAGCAGCGAACCCGGCTGGGCCAACGTCCTGACTTTC.

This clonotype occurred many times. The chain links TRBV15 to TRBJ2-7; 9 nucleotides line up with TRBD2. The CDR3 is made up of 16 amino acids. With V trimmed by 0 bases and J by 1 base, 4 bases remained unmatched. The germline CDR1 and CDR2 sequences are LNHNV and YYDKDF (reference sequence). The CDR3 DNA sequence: TGTGCCACCAGCAGAGATAGTAGCGGGGGTTCCTACGAGCAGTACTTC. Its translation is CATSRDSSGGSYEQYF.

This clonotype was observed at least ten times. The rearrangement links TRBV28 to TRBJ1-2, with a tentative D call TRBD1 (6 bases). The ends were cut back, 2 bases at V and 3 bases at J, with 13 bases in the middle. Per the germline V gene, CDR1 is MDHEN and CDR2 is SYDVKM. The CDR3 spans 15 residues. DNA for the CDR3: TGTGCCAGCAGTTTACCTCGACAGGCAGACTATGGCTACACCTTC. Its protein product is CASSLPRQADYGYTF.

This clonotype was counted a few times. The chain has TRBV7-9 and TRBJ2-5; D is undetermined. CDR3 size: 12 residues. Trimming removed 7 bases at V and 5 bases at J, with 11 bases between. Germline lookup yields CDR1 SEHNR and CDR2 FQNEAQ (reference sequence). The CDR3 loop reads CASTSIRETQYF. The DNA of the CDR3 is TGTGCCAGCACTTCGATTAGGGAGACCCAGTACTTC.

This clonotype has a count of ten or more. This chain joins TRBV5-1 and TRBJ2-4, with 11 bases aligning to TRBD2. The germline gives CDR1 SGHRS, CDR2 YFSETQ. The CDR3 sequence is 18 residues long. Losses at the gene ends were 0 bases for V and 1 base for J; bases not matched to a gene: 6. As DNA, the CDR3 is TGCGCCAGCAGCTTGGGGGTGACTAGCGGGAAGGCCAAAAACATTCAGTACTTC. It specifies CASSLGVTSGKAKNIQYF.

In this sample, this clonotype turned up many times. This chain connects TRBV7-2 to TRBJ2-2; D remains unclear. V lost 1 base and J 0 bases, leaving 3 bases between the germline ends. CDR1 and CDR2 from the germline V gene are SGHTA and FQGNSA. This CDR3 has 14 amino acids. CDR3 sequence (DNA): TGTGCCAGCAGCTTAGATCCGAACACCGGGGAGCTGTTTTTT. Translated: CASSLDPNTGELFF.